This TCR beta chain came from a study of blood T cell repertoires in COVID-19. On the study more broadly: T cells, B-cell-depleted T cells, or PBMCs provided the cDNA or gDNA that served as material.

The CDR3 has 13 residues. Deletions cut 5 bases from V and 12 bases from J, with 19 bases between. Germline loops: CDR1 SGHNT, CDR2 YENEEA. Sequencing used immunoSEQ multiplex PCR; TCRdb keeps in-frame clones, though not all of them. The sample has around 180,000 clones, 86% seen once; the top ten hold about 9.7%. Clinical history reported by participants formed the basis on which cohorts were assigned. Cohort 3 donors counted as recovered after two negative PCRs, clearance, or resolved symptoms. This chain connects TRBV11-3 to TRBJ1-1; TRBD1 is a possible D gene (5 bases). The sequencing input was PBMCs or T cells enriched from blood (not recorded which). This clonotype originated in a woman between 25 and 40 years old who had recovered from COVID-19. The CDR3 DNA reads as TGTGCCAGCAGCCCGGGAGAGGGGTGGGAAACTTTCTTT. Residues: CASSPGEGWETFF.